Each of the 9 T cell receptor beta chains below was sequenced from the same sample in a study of T cell responses to AZD1222 COVID-19 vaccine (dated by TCRdb to the early 2020s). The method was the immunoSEQ multiplex PCR assay. TCRdb holds this immuneACCESS table with in-frame rearrangements only. Some clones are missing; in checked studies, unresolved V genes explain under half, and the rest has no known cause. For this sample the table gives roughly 90,000 clones, of which around 89% were detected only once. Under 3% of the sample comes from the top ten. The time point label for this specimen denotes: about 28 days (+/-7) after the second vaccine dose. Material: peripheral blood, obtained 28 days after the second AZD1222 dose. The receptors shown here come from an adult who received the AZD1222 COVID-19 vaccine.

V gene TRBV12-3 or TRBV12-4 combines with J gene TRBJ1-1, with D unresolved. The length of the CDR3 is 12 residues. V was trimmed by 3 bases and J by 0 bases, leaving 2 bases between them. CDR3: CASSFMNTEAFF. The CDR3 nucleotides read TGTGCCAGCAGTTTTATGAACACTGAAGCTTTCTTT.

This clone came up a few times. The same CDR3 arises from other DNA sequences in this sample as well. The V and J genes are TRBV6-6 and TRBJ2-1; D unclear. This CDR3 contains 12 residues. Germline assignment: CDR1 MNHNY and CDR2 SVGAGI (reference sequence). Trimming took off 8 bases at V and 3 bases at J, with 8 bases between the two ends. In nucleotides, the CDR3 is TGTGCCAGCGGTGGCCTCTACAATGAGCAGTTCTTC. Protein: CASGGLYNEQFF.

The V and J genes are TRBV7-9 and TRBJ1-1; a possible D gene is TRBD1 (6 bases). CDR1 SEHNR and CDR2 FQNEAQ come from the germline V gene (reference sequence). This CDR3 comprises 15 residues. Trimming cost V 2 bases and J 4 bases, with 14 bases left between them. CDR3 DNA sequence: TGTGCCAGCAGCTTAAACAGGGAGGGGGGCACTGAAGCTTTCTTT. It translates to CASSLNREGGTEAFF.

The rearrangement uses TRBV7-6 and TRBJ1-5; maybe TRBD1 (5 bases). The CDR3 has 16 residues. Germline loops: CDR1 SGHVS, CDR2 FNYEAQ. Trimming shortened V by 2 bases and J by 2 bases, and 13 bases separated the two germline ends. CDR3 residues: CASSLSEQGGNQPQHF. The CDR3 coding sequence is TGTGCCAGCAGCTTAAGTGAGCAGGGTGGCAATCAGCCCCAGCATTTT.

The V and J genes are TRBV19 and TRBJ1-6; D not certain. This CDR3 region has 14 residues. V was pared by 7 bases and J by 3 bases, with 10 bases between. Germline-derived CDR1 and CDR2 are LNHDA and SQIVND (reference sequence). The CDR3 nucleotides read TGTGCCAGTATGGAGGCCTTCTATAATTCACCCCTCCACTTT. This gives the protein CASMEAFYNSPLHF.

This clone was recorded once. V is TRBV20-1 and J is TRBJ1-3, with D hard to call. With 3 bases removed from V and 0 bases from J, the gap between germline ends came to 9 bases. The CDR3 is 14 amino acids. The germline gives CDR1 DFQATT, CDR2 SNEGSKA (reference sequence). CDR3 amino acids: CSASDTSSGNTIYF. The CDR3 region has the DNA TGCAGTGCTAGTGACACGAGCTCTGGAAACACCATATATTTT.

V and J are TRBV6-2 or TRBV6-3 and TRBJ2-7; no definite D call. This CDR3 is 11 amino acids long. Germline V gene data show CDR1 as MNHEY and CDR2 as SVGEGT. Trimming removed 1 base from V and 4 bases from J, with 2 bases in between. The CDR3 nucleotides are TGTGCCAGCAGTTACTTATACGAGCAGTACTTC. Protein product: CASSYLYEQYF.

This chain uses TRBV9 with TRBJ2-3; D might be TRBD2 (6 bases). Germline V gene lookup returns CDR1 SGDLS and CDR2 YYNGEE. This CDR3 region has 16 residues. Trimming cost V 0 bases and J 0 bases, with 11 bases left between them. DNA of the CDR3: TGTGCCAGCAGCGTAGGTTTTGGGAGGAGCACAGATACGCAGTATTTT. This codes for CASSVGFGRSTDTQYF.

The chain employs TRBV5-4 and TRBJ1-1, with 9 bases identical to TRBD1. In germline, CDR1 is SGHNT, CDR2 YYREEE (reference sequence). The CDR3 contains 16 residues. V shed 4 bases and J 4 bases; nucleotides not matched to a gene: 11. CDR3 protein: CASSPGWDRVATEAFF. CDR3 nucleotide sequence: TGTGCCAGCAGCCCCGGGTGGGACAGGGTTGCCACTGAAGCTTTCTTT. Full variable domain (missing parts from reference TRBV5-4 and TRBJ1-1): ETGVTQSPTHLIKTRGQQVTLRCSSQSGHNTVSWYQQALGQGPQFIFQYYREEENGRGNFPPRFSGLQFPNYSSELNVNALELDDSALYLCASSPGWDRVATEAFFGQGTRLTVV.